This T cell receptor (beta chain) came from a study of identical twins. A word on this clonotype: Its antigen is unknown.

Study-level findings and limits: The study found that models underestimated out-of-frame TCR alpha sharing in monozygotic twins.

TCRdb recomputed calls from the 5' RACE reads with MiXCR, one row per CDR3 protein. The data hold 1,800,000 or so distinct CDR3 sequences, with under 35% observed a single time. Trimming removed 1 base at V and 4 bases at J, with 24 bases between. This CDR3 is 18 amino acids long. The germline V gene encodes CDR1 DFQATT and CDR2 SNEGSKA (reference sequence). V and J are TRBV20-1 and TRBJ2-3; the D is unclear. Sequenced material: cord blood. This clonotype was obtained from a newborn girl in good health. CDR3 sequence (DNA): TGCAGTGCTAGAGCTACACCGCGAGATCAACTTTCCCCAGATACGCAGTATTTT. Protein: CSARATPRDQLSPDTQYF.